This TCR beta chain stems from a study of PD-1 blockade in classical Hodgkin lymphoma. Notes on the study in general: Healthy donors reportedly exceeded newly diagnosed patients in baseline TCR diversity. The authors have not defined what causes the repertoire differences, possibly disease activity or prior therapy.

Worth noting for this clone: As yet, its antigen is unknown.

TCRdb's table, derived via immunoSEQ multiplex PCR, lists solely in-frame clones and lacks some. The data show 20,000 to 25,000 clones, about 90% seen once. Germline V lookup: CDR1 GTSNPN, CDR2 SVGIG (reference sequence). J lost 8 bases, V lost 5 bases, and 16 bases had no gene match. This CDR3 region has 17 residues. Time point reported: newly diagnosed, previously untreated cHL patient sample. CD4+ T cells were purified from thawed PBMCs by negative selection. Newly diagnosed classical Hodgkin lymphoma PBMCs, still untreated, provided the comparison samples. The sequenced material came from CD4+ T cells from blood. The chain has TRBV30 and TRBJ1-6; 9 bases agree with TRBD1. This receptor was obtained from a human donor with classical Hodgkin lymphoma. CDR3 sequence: CAWPGDLFGTGHSPLHF. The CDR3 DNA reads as TGTGCCTGGCCCGGGGACTTGTTTGGGACAGGGCATTCACCCCTCCACTTT.